Shown below are 23 T cell receptor beta chains from a single sample sequenced in a study of breast tumors, draining lymph nodes, adjacent tissues. TCRdb ran MiXCR on the multiplex PCR reads and lists one entry per CDR3 protein. Of fewer than 150,000 distinct CDR3 sequences listed, around 20% are singletons. Samples came from axillary lymph nodes draining the breast cancer. The specimen was axillary lymph node tissue. These receptors all stem from a female donor with breast cancer. Some clones in this sample may be carry-over from other donors' samples.

This clonotype appeared many times. This chain links TRBV7-8 with TRBJ2-3, with 8 bases identical to TRBD2. CDR1 is SGHVS and CDR2 is FQNEAQ in the germline V gene. J gave up 0 bases and V 7 bases, and 6 bases lay outside the gene matches. CDR3 length: 15 amino acids. In DNA form, the CDR3 reads TGTGCCAGCAATTTTTTAGCGGGAAGCACAGATACGCAGTATTTT. It yields the protein CASNFLAGSTDTQYF.

A word on this clonotype: Being one base from a much bigger clone, this may be a read error. This sequence joins TRBV6-5 and TRBJ2-7; TRBD2 aligns across 13 bases. Germline CDR1 is MNHEY and CDR2 is SVGAGI. The CDR3 runs to 15 residues. The CDR3 coding sequence is TGTGCCAACAGTTCGAGGACTAGCGGGGGCTACGAGCAGTACTTC. It translates to CANSSRTSGGYEQYF.

In this sample, this clonotype turned up a few times. The V and J genes are TRBV27 and TRBJ2-3; 9 positions agree with TRBD1. The V gene's germline CDR1 is MNHEY and CDR2 SMNVEV (reference sequence). The CDR3 has 13 amino acids. V lost 6 bases, J lost 3 bases, and 1 base stayed unmatched. In nucleotides, the CDR3 is TGTGCCAGCAGGGACAGGGGAACAGATACGCAGTATTTT. Amino acids: CASRDRGTDTQYF.

Many counts were recorded for this clonotype. J is TRBJ1-2 and V is TRBV20-1; D is unclear. Germline V lookup: CDR1 DFQATT, CDR2 SNEGSKA (reference sequence). CDR3 length equals 10 residues. V was cut by 8 bases and J by 3 bases, with 7 bases left in between. The CDR3 region is CSSFYYGYTF. CDR3 in DNA: TGCAGTTCCTTCTACTATGGCTACACCTTC.

Notes on this clonotype: A read error may be the cause here, since a much bigger clone is one base away. Since no conserved phenylalanine or tryptophan closes the CDR3, a read error is the likely cause. The V and J genes are TRBV19 and TRBJ2-7; D unresolved. This CDR3 spans 13 amino acids. CDR1 LNHDA and CDR2 SQIVND come from the germline V gene (reference sequence). Trimming took off 3 bases at V and 2 bases at J, with 8 bases between the two ends. CDR3 bases: TGTGCCAGTAGTATTTCAGAGACCTACGAGCAGTACTCC. It encodes CASSISETYEQYS.

This clonotype was recorded many times. The CDR3 spells CASSYSRSGGYEQYF. For the CDR3, the DNA is TGTGCCAGCAGTTACTCGAGGAGCGGGGGGTACGAGCAGTACTTC. The J gene is TRBJ2-7, the V gene TRBV6-2 or TRBV6-3, with 9 bases that match TRBD2. Germline V CDR1 and CDR2: MNHEY, SVGEGT. The CDR3 is 15 residues long. The trim removed 0 bases at V and 4 bases at J, leaving 4 bases unmatched.

Regarding this clonotype: Since a much larger clone is just one base distant, this may be a read error. This chain links TRBV19 with TRBJ1-2; possibly TRBD1 for D (6 bases). Germline loops: CDR1 LNHDA, CDR2 SQIVND (reference sequence). The CDR3 is 12 residues long. Between the trimmed V and J ends, which lost 6 bases and 4 bases, there was a span of 9 bases. The CDR3 DNA is TGTGCCAGTAGACAGGGAGTCTATGGCTACACCTTC. It specifies CASRQGVYGYTF.

This clonotype was seen repeatedly, ten times or more. The rearrangement links TRBV10-3 to TRBJ1-4; D is ambiguous. The ends were cut back, 8 bases at V and 3 bases at J, with 7 bases in the middle. CDR3 length: 12 amino acids. From germline, CDR1 is ENHRY and CDR2 SYGVKD. Here the CDR3 reads CAISSANEKLFF. The CDR3 DNA reads as TGTGCCATCTCGTCGGCTAATGAAAAACTGTTTTTT.

The chain uses TRBV19 and TRBJ1-5, with a tentative D call TRBD1 (6 bases). CDR1 is LNHDA, CDR2 SQIVND, per germline (reference sequence). The ends were cut back, 7 bases at V and 6 bases at J, with 22 bases in the middle. This CDR3 contains 16 residues. The CDR3 loop reads CASTPGGALHCQPQHF. CDR3 coding DNA: TGTGCCAGTACCCCGGGGGGGGCCTTACACTGTCAGCCCCAGCATTTT.

In this sample, this clonotype turned up many times. The chain combines TRBV7-3 with TRBJ2-1; no clear D. This CDR3 spans 18 amino acids. Germline CDR1 and CDR2: SGHTA and FQGTGA. The ends were cut back, 0 bases at V and 0 bases at J, with 15 bases in the middle. This CDR3 reads CASSLTGHSRSSYNEQFF. Written as DNA, the CDR3 is TGTGCCAGCAGCTTAACGGGCCATTCTCGCAGCTCCTACAATGAGCAGTTCTTC.

The sample holds many counts of this clonotype. The chain has TRBV7-9 and TRBJ2-1; D perhaps matches TRBD2 (6 bases). Germline V gene data show CDR1 as SEHNR and CDR2 as FQNEAQ (reference sequence). Trimming left V 1 base short and J 0 bases short, with 10 bases between. This CDR3 spans 16 amino acids. CDR3 sequence reads: CASSLDISGSYNEQFF. In DNA form, the CDR3 reads TGTGCCAGCAGCTTAGATATTAGCGGCTCCTACAATGAGCAGTTCTTC.

In this sample, this clonotype turned up many times. V gene TRBV7-9 combines with J gene TRBJ1-5; 11 bases are a match to TRBD1. The CDR3 loop spans 15 amino acids. CDR1 and CDR2 (germline): SEHNR, FQNEAQ (reference sequence). With 5 bases clipped from V and 6 bases from J, the junction kept 6 bases outside the gene matches. For the CDR3, the DNA is TGTGCCAGCAGCCGGGACAGGGGGGTTTCTCAGCCCCAGCATTTT. Encoded protein: CASSRDRGVSQPQHF.

This clonotype was picked up a small number of times. V and J are TRBV30 and TRBJ1-5, with TRBD1 as a possible D gene (5 bases). V was shortened by 5 bases and J by 6 bases, with 17 bases between the two germline ends. Germline CDR1 and CDR2: GTSNPN and SVGIG (reference sequence). The CDR3 extends over 14 amino acids. CDR3 loop: CAWDGGAGSQPQHF. In DNA, the CDR3 is TGTGCCTGGGATGGCGGGGCAGGGTCTCAGCCCCAGCATTTT.

Details on this clonotype: Given a much more abundant clone one base away, this may be a read error. Without the conserved terminal phenylalanine or tryptophan, this CDR3 likely stems from a read error. The rearrangement uses TRBV19 and TRBJ1-5; 9 bases are a match to TRBD1. CDR1 and CDR2 from the germline V gene are LNHDA and SQIVND (reference sequence). Losses at the gene ends were 3 bases for V and 2 bases for J; bases not matched to a gene: 8. This CDR3 spans 17 amino acids. The CDR3 reads CASSIRQGERGNQPQHL. CDR3 nucleotide sequence: TGTGCCAGTAGTATCCGACAGGGGGAGAGGGGCAATCAGCCCCAGCATCTT.

CDR3: CASSKRPIGGYTF. For the CDR3, the DNA is TGTGCCAGCAGCAAACGGCCTATCGGCGGCTACACCTTC. The genes are TRBV9 and TRBJ1-2, with no clear D. CDR1 and CDR2 (germline): SGDLS, YYNGEE. The CDR3 runs to 13 residues. The V end lost 4 bases, the J end lost 8 bases, and 15 bases lay between the germline ends. The full variable domain, its missing parts supplied by reference TRBV9 and TRBJ1-2, is DSGVTQTPKHLITATGQRVTLRCSPRSGDLSVYWYQQSLDQGLQFLIQYYNGEERAKGNILERFSAQQFPDLHSELNLSSLELGDSALYFCASSKRPIGGYTFGSGTRLTVV.

Many counts were recorded for this clonotype. The rearrangement links TRBV20-1 to TRBJ2-7, with 8 bases lining up with TRBD1. The CDR3 totals 12 residues. Germline CDR1 is DFQATT and CDR2 is SNEGSKA (reference sequence). V lost 8 bases, J lost 3 bases, and 6 bases stayed unmatched. The CDR3 DNA reads TGCAGTAATGGACAGGGAATCTACGAGCAGTACTTC. Translating gives CSNGQGIYEQYF.

As to this clonotype: A single base separates this from a much larger clone, so it may be a read error. This chain connects TRBV13 to TRBJ2-7; D unresolved. V dropped 4 bases and J dropped 1 base, with 11 bases sitting between them. Germline V gene lookup returns CDR1 PRHDT and CDR2 FYEKMQ (reference sequence). The length of the CDR3 is 14 residues. The CDR3 is CASSSTYSSYEQYF. Here the CDR3 DNA reads TGTGCCAGCAGCTCTACTTACAGTTCCTACGAGCAGTACTTC.

The chain recombines TRBV28 with TRBJ2-3; weak D call: TRBD2 (5 bases). The CDR3 has 15 residues. Germline loops: CDR1 MDHEN, CDR2 SYDVKM. V was clipped by 4 bases and J by 6 bases, with 17 bases between them. The CDR3 region has the DNA TGTGCCAGCAGTTCCTTAGGAGGATCCGCCGATACGCAGTATTTT. Amino acids: CASSSLGGSADTQYF.

This clonotype was picked up many times. The J gene is TRBJ2-3, the V gene TRBV7-2; 8 bases match TRBD2. V was clipped by 5 bases and J by 3 bases; unmatched bases: 10. Germline CDR1 and CDR2: SGHTA and FQGNSA. The CDR3 loop spans 16 amino acids. The CDR3 loop is CASSPRSGSGTDTQYF. CDR3 bases: TGTGCCAGCAGCCCCAGAAGCGGGAGTGGTACAGATACGCAGTATTTT.

The sample holds many counts of this clonotype. V is TRBV6-5 and J is TRBJ1-4; no clear D. CDR3 length: 13 amino acids. The V end lost 0 bases, the J end lost 8 bases, and 7 bases lay between the germline ends. Germline assignment: CDR1 MNHEY and CDR2 SVGAGI. The CDR3 nucleotides read TGTGCCAGCAGTTACTCGTCCGGGGAAAAACTGTTTTTT. Translation: CASSYSSGEKLFF.

This clonotype has just a few counts. This chain joins TRBV7-3 and TRBJ2-1, with TRBD2 matching 14 bases. This CDR3 contains 16 residues. Looked up from germline, CDR1 is SGHTA and CDR2 is FQGTGA. Unmatched junction bases numbered 7, after V lost 4 bases and J lost 8 bases. DNA of the CDR3: TGTGCCAGCAGCTCGGGACTAGCGGGAGTTAGAGATGAGCAGTTCTTC. This codes for CASSSGLAGVRDEQFF.

This clonotype appeared many times. The chain couples TRBV7-2 to TRBJ2-1; D is uncertain. Trimming left V 3 bases short and J 3 bases short, with 6 bases between. The CDR3 spans 13 residues. The germline CDR1 and CDR2 sequences are SGHTA and FQGNSA. CDR3 coding DNA: TGTGCCAGCAGCTTCCTAGACTACAATGAGCAGTTCTTC. It is translated as CASSFLDYNEQFF.

Concerning this clonotype: Germline is not matched at one junction end, which may reflect a read error. The genes are TRBV6-6 and TRBJ2-6; D unresolved. The germline gives CDR1 MNHNY, CDR2 SVGAGI (reference sequence). This CDR3 region has 14 residues. CDR3 DNA: TGCGCCAGCAGTCATCTCTCTGGGGCCAACGTCCTGACTTTC. Its protein product is CASSHLSGANVLTF.